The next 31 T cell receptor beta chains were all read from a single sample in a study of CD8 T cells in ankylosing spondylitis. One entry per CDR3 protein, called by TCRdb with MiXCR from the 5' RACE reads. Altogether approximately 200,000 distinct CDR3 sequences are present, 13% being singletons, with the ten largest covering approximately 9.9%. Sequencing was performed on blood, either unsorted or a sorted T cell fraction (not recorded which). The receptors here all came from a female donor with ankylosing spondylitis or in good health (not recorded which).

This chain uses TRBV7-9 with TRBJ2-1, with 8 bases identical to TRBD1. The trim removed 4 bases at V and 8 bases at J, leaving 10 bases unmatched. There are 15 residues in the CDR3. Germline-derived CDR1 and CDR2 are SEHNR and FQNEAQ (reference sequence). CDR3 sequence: CASSSGQGGYDEQFF. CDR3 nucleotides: TGTGCCAGCAGCTCCGGACAGGGCGGGTACGATGAGCAGTTCTTC. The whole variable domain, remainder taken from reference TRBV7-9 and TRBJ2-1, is DTGVSQNPRHKITKRGQNVTFRCDPISEHNRLYWYRQTLGQGPEFLTYFQNEAQLEKSRLLSDRFSAERPKGSFSTLEIQRTEQGDSAMYLCASSSGQGGYDEQFFGPGTRLTVL.

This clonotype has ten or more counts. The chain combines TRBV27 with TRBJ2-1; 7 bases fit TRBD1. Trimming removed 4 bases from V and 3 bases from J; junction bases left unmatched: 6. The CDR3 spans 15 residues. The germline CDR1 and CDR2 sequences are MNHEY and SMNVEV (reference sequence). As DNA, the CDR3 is TGTGCCAGCAGTTCGCGGGCAGGGGGCTACAATGAGCAGTTCTTC. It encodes CASSSRAGGYNEQFF.

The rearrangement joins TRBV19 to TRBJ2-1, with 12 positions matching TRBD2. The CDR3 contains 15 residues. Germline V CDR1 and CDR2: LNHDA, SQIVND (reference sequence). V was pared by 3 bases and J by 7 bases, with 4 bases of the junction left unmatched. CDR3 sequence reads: CASSMASGRVNEQFF. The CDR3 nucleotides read TGTGCCAGTAGTATGGCTAGCGGGAGGGTAAATGAGCAGTTCTTC.

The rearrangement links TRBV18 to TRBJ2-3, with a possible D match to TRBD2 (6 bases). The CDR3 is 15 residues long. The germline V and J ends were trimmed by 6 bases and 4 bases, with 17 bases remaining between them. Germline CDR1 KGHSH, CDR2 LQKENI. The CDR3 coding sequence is TGTGCCAGCTCTCAGAGACCGGGGGAAGCAGATACGCAGTATTTT. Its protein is CASSQRPGEADTQYF.

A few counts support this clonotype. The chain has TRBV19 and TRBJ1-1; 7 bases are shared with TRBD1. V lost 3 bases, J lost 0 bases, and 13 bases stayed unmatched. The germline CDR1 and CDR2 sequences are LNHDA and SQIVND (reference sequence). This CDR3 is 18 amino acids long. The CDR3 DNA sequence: TGTGCCAGTAGTATGCCGACAGGGTTTATGAGGCTGAACACTGAAGCTTTCTTT. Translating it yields CASSMPTGFMRLNTEAFF. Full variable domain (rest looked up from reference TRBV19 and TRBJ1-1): DGGITQSPKYLFRKEGQNVTLSCEQNLNHDAMYWYRQDPGQGLRLIYYSQIVNDFQKGDIAEGYSVSREKKESFPLTVTSAQKNPTAFYLCASSMPTGFMRLNTEAFFGQGTRLTVV.

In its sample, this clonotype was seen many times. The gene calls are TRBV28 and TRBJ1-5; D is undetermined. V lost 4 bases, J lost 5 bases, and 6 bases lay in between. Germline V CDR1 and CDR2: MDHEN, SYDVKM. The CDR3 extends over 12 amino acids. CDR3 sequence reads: CASSSPDQPQHF. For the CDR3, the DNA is TGTGCCAGCAGTTCTCCCGATCAGCCCCAGCATTTT.

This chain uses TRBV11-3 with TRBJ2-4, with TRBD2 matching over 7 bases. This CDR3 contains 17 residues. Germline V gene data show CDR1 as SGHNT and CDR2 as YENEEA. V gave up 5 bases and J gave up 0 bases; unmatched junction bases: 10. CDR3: CASSPILAQRAKNIQYF. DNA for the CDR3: TGTGCCAGCAGCCCAATACTAGCGCAAAGAGCCAAAAACATTCAGTACTTC.

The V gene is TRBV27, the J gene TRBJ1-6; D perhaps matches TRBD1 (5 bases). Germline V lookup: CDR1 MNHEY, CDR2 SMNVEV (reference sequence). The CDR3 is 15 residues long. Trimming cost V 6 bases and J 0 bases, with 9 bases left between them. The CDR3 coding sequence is TGTGCCAGCAGCCGACAGAGCTCCTATAATTCACCCCTCCACTTT. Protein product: CASSRQSSYNSPLHF.

CDR3: CASSPVAHNNEQFF. CDR3 bases: TGTGCCAGCAGCCCAGTAGCTCATAACAATGAGCAGTTCTTC. The V call is TRBV11-1, the J call TRBJ2-1; D call uncertain. The V gene's germline CDR1 is SGHAT and CDR2 FQDESV (reference sequence). The CDR3 runs 14 residues. V lost 5 bases to trimming and J lost 5 bases, with 13 bases between them.

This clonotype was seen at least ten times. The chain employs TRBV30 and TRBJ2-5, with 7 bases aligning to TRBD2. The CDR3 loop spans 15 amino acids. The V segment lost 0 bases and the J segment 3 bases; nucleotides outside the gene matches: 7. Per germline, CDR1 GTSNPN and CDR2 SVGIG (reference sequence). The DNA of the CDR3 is TGTGCCTGGAGTGTACGGGGGGACGGGAAAGAGACCCAGTACTTC. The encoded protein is CAWSVRGDGKETQYF.

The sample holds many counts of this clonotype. CDR3 DNA: TGTGCCAGCAGATCGACCGGGTATACGCAGTATTTT. This encodes CASRSTGYTQYF. The chain has TRBV11-2 and TRBJ2-3; the D is unclear. This CDR3 is 12 amino acids long. The V end lost 6 bases, the J end lost 7 bases, and 11 bases lay between the germline ends. The germline V gene encodes CDR1 SGHAT and CDR2 FQNNGV.

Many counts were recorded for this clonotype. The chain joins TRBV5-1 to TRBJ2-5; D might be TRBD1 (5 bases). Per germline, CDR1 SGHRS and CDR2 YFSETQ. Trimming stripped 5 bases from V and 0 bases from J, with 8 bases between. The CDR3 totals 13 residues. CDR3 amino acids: CASRQGDQETQYF. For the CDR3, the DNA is TGCGCCAGCAGGCAAGGGGACCAAGAGACCCAGTACTTC.

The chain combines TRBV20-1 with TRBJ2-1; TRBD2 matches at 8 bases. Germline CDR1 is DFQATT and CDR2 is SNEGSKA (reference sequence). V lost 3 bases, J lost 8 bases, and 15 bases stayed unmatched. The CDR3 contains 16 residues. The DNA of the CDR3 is TGCAGTGCTAGGGAATCCGGGACTAGGGTTTGGGATGAGCAGTTCTTC. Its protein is CSARESGTRVWDEQFF.

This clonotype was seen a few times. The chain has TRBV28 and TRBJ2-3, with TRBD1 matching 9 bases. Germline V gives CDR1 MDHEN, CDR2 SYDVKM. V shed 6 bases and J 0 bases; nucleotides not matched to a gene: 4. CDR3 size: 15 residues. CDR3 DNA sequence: TGTGCCAGCAGGGGACAGGGTGCTAGCACAGATACGCAGTATTTT. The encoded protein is CASRGQGASTDTQYF.

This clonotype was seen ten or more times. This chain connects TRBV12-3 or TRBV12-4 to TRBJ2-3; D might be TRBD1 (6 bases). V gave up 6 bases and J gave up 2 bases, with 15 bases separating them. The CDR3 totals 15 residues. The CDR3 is CASRQQGWDTDTQYF. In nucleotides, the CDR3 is TGTGCCAGCAGACAACAGGGCTGGGACACAGATACGCAGTATTTT.

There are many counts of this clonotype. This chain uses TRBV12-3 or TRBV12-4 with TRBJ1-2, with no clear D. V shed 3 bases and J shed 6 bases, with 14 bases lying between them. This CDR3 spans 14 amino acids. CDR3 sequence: CASSLVSAGNGYTF. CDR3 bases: TGTGCCAGCAGTTTGGTATCGGCAGGCAATGGCTACACCTTC.

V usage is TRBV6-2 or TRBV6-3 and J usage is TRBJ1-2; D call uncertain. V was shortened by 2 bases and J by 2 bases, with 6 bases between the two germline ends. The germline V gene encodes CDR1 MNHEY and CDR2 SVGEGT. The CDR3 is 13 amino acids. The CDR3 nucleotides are TGTGCCAGCAGTTACATGAGCAACTATGGCTACACCTTC. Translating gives CASSYMSNYGYTF.

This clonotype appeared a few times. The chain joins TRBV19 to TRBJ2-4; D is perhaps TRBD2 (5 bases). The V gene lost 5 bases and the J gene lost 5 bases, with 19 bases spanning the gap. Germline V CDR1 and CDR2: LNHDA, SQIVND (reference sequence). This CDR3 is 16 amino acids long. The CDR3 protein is CASSGRGSRSQNIQYF. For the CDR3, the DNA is TGTGCCAGTAGTGGACGAGGGTCCCGTTCCCAAAACATTCAGTACTTC.

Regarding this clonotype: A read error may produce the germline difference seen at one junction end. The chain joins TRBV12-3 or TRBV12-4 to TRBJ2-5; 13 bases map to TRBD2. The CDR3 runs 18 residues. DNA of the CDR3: TGTACCAGCAGTTTATCCGGGACTAGCGGGAACTATCTGAAGACCCAGTACTTC. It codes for CTSSLSGTSGNYLKTQYF.

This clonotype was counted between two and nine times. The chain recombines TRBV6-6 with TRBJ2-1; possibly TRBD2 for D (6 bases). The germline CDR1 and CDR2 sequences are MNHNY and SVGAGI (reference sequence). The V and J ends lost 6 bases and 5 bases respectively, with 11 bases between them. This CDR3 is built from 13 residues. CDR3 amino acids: CASRLASNNEQFF. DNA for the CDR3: TGTGCCAGCAGACTAGCTTCGAACAATGAGCAGTTCTTC.

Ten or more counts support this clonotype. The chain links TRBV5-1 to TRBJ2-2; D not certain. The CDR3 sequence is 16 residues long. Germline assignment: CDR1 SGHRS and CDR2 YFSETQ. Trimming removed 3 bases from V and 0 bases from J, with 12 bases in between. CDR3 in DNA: TGCGCCAGCAGCTGGGGTTCGGCGACGAACACCGGGGAGCTGTTTTTT. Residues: CASSWGSATNTGELFF.

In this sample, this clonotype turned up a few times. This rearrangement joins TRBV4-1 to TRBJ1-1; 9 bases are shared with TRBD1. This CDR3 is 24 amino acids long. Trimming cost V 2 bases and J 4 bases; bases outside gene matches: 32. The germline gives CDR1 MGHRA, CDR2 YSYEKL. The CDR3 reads CASSQQIGEPGTGPSGVASTEAFF. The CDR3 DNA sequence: TGCGCCAGCAGCCAACAGATCGGGGAACCAGGGACAGGGCCATCTGGTGTGGCGAGCACTGAAGCTTTCTTT.

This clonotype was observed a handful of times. The CDR3 loop is CASSPGQGSNQPQHF. The CDR3 region has the DNA TGTGCCAGCTCGCCGGGACAGGGAAGCAATCAGCCCCAGCATTTT. The rearrangement joins TRBV18 to TRBJ1-5; 9 nucleotides line up with TRBD1. CDR3 size: 15 residues. The germline CDR1 and CDR2 sequences are KGHSH and LQKENI. The J segment lost 1 base and the V segment lost 6 bases, leaving 4 bases of the junction unmatched.

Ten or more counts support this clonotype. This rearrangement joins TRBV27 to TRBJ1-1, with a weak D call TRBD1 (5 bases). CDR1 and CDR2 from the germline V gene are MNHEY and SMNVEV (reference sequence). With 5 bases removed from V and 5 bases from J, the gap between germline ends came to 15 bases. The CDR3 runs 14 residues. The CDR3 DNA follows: TGTGCCAGCAGTCCACCTGGGGGTGGGACTGAAGCTTTCTTT. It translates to CASSPPGGGTEAFF.

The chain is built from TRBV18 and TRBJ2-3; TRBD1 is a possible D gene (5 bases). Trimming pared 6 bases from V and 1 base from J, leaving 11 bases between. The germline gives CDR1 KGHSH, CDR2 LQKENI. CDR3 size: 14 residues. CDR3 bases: TGTGCCAGCTCGGACATGTCTGGCACAGATACGCAGTATTTT. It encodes CASSDMSGTDTQYF.

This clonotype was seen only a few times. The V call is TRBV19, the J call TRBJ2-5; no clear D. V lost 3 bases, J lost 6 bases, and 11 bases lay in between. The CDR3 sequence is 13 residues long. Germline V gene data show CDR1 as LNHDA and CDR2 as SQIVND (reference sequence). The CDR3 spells CASSIDAVKTQYF. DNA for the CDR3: TGTGCCAGTAGTATCGACGCCGTGAAGACCCAGTACTTC. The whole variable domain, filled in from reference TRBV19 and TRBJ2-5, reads DGGITQSPKYLFRKEGQNVTLSCEQNLNHDAMYWYRQDPGQGLRLIYYSQIVNDFQKGDIAEGYSVSREKKESFPLTVTSAQKNPTAFYLCASSIDAVKTQYFGPGTRLLVL.

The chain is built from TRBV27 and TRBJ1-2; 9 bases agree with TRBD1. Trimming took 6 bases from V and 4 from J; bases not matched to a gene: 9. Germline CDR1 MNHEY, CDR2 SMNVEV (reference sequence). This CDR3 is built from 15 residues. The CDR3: CASSPTGGVGYGYTF. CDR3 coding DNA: TGTGCCAGCAGCCCAACAGGGGGCGTTGGCTATGGCTACACCTTC.

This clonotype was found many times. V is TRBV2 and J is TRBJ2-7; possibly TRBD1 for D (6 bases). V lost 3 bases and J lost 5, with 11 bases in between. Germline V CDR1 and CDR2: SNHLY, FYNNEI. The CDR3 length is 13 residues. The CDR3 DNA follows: TGTGCCAGCAGTGAGGAACAGGGCCACGAGCAGTACTTC. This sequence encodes CASSEEQGHEQYF.

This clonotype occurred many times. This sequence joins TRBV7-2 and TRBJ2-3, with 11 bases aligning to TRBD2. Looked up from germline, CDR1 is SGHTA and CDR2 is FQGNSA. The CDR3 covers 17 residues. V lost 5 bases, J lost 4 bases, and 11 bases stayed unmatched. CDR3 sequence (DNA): TGTGCCAGCAGCCGCCCCCTAGCGGGAGGTCCGGCAGATACGCAGTATTTT. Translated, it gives CASSRPLAGGPADTQYF.

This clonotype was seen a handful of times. CDR3 sequence: CASSITGGTDTQYF. In DNA, the CDR3 is TGTGCCAGTAGTATAACAGGGGGCACAGATACGCAGTATTTT. The chain joins TRBV19 to TRBJ2-3, with TRBD1 matching 7 bases. V was pared by 2 bases and J by 1 base, with 0 bases of the junction left unmatched. Germline V gene lookup returns CDR1 LNHDA and CDR2 SQIVND (reference sequence). CDR3 size: 14 residues.

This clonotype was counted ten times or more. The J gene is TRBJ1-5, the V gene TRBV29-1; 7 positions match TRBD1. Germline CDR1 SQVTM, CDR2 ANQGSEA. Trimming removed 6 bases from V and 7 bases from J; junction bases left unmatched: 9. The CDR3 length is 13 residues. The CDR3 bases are TGCAGCGTCGTGACAGGGACGGGACAGCCCCAGCATTTT. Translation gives CSVVTGTGQPQHF.